These 5 T cell receptor beta chains originate from one sample sequenced in a study of T cell repertoires in cytomegalovirus infection. Each CDR3 protein gets one entry after TCRdb re-called the reads with MiXCR. The data contain some 940,000 distinct CDR3 sequences, about a third of them seen just once; the ten biggest clones take up around an eighth. These TCRs' antigens remain unknown. Sequenced here: cultured CD8+ T cells from PBMCs, sampled from culture after CMV antigen stimulation. These receptors came from a human donor in good health (CMV status not recorded). Some clones in this sample may be carry-over from other donors' samples.

The chain employs TRBV20-1 and TRBJ2-1, with D possibly TRBD2 on 7 matching bases. The germline V gene has CDR1 DFQATT and CDR2 SNEGSKA (reference sequence). Trimming removed 0 bases from V and 9 bases from J, with 15 bases in between. This CDR3 has 14 residues. CDR3: CSARDVKGGFEQFF. The DNA of the CDR3 is TGCAGTGCTAGAGATGTGAAGGGGGGGTTTGAGCAGTTCTTC.

There are many counts of this clonotype. V usage is TRBV19 and J usage is TRBJ2-3; 7 nucleotides align to TRBD2. From germline, CDR1 is LNHDA and CDR2 SQIVND (reference sequence). The length of the CDR3 is 14 residues. V trimming: 3 bases; J trimming: 1 base; junction bases outside the gene matches: 1. The CDR3 DNA reads TGTGCCAGTAGTATTCGGGGGGGCACAGATACGCAGTATTTT. Protein: CASSIRGGTDTQYF.

The chain is built from TRBV29-1 and TRBJ1-2, with 7 bases that match TRBD1. Trimming cost V 0 bases and J 4 bases; bases outside gene matches: 5. Germline V gene lookup returns CDR1 SQVTM and CDR2 ANQGSEA. The CDR3 is 14 amino acids. The CDR3 region has the DNA TGCAGCGTTGAAGATCGAGGGGGCGGCTATGGCTACACCTTC. Its protein is CSVEDRGGGYGYTF. Drawing the rest from reference TRBV29-1 and TRBJ1-2, the complete variable domain is SAVISQKPSRDICQRGTSLTIQCQVDSQVTMMFWYRQQPGQSLTLIATANQGSEATYESGFVIDKFPISRPNLTFSTLTVSNMSPEDSSIYLCSVEDRGGGYGYTFGSGTRLTVV.

The rearrangement joins TRBV7-9 to TRBJ2-5; D unresolved. Between the trimmed V and J ends, which lost 1 base and 7 bases, there was a span of 7 bases. The CDR3 is made up of 12 amino acids. The germline gives CDR1 SEHNR, CDR2 FQNEAQ (reference sequence). The CDR3 region is CASSLGGATQYF. As DNA, the CDR3 is TGTGCCAGCAGCTTAGGAGGTGCGACCCAGTACTTC.

The CDR3 region has the DNA TGTGCCAGCAGCGGGCAGACAACCTACGAGCAGTACGTC. Translation: CASSGQTTYEQYV. This rearrangement joins TRBV7-9 to TRBJ2-7; D gene unclear. The CDR3 has 13 residues. Trimming shortened V by 5 bases and J by 2 bases, and 10 bases separated the two germline ends. Germline V gene lookup returns CDR1 SEHNR and CDR2 FQNEAQ (reference sequence).